These T cell receptor beta chains were read from a single sample in a study of PD-L1 blockade in urothelial cancer. Assay: immunoSEQ multiplex PCR; the TCRdb copy retains only in-frame clones and omits some. Seen here are tens of thousands of clones, approximately 90% observed once, and the top ten hold approximately 7.7%. Sequencing was performed on PBMCs, taken around atezolizumab (anti-PD-L1) treatment. Receptors were obtained from a man between 60 and 75 years old with urothelial cancer. Both conserved end residues are part of each CDR3. The D gene is left open where the match is weak. Clone size is shown for a subset of rows, as once, few, many or a class of expanded clone.

d_call j_call v_call clone_size cdr3_aa cdr3_nt
TRBD1 TRBJ2-7 TRBV30 medium-sized CAWSGGSGGIYEQYF TGTGCCTGGAGTGGCGGATCAGGGGGCATCTACGAGCAGTACTTC
- TRBJ2-3 TRBV27 - CASRTLGAGLDTQYF TGTGCCAGCAGGACCCTAGGGGCCGGTTTGGATACGCAGTATTTT
TRBD1 TRBJ1-6 TRBV5-1 - CASSLRADRGNSPLHF TGCGCCAGCAGCTTGCGGGCAGACAGGGGAAATTCACCCCTCCACTTT
- TRBJ1-4 TRBV6-5 - CASAIGGAGEKLFF TGTGCCAGCGCCATTGGAGGGGCAGGGGAAAAACTGTTTTTT
TRBD1 TRBJ2-1 TRBV5-1 - CASSLVTGRYNEQFF TGCGCCAGCAGCTTGGTGACAGGGCGGTACAATGAGCAGTTCTTC
- TRBJ2-3 TRBV23-1 once CASSHPDRGISPTDTQYF TGCGCCAGCAGTCACCCCGATAGGGGGATATCCCCCACAGATACGCAGTATTTT
TRBD1 TRBJ1-1 TRBV18 - CASSPAGGYTEAFF TGTGCCAGCTCACCAGCAGGGGGATATACTGAAGCTTTCTTT
TRBD1 TRBJ2-3 TRBV19 - CASSQDRGIFTDTQYF TGTGCCAGTAGCCAGGACAGGGGAATTTTCACAGATACGCAGTATTTT
- TRBJ1-3 TRBV4-2 - CASSQERISGNTIYF TGTGCCAGCAGCCAAGAGAGGATCTCTGGAAACACCATATATTTT
- TRBJ2-5 TRBV15 - CATSRDKVGRGETQYF TGTGCCACCAGCAGAGATAAAGTCGGCCGAGGGGAGACCCAGTACTTC
- TRBJ1-1 TRBV20-1 - CSARGSSEAFF TGCAGTGCTAGAGGTTCTTCTGAAGCTTTCTTT
- TRBJ1-2 TRBV25-1 once CASSDLGNYGYTF TGTGCCAGCAGTGACCTCGGGAATTATGGCTACACCTTC
- TRBJ1-1 TRBV11-2 - CASSLNGARNTEAFF TGTGCCAGCAGCTTAAATGGGGCAAGGAACACTGAAGCTTTCTTT
TRBD1 TRBJ1-4 TRBV4-2 - CASSQVQATGGTNEKLFF TGTGCCAGCAGCCAAGTTCAAGCGACAGGGGGGACTAATGAAAAACTGTTTTTT
- TRBJ2-5 TRBV4-3 - CASSQEVGRGQETQYF TGCGCCAGCAGCCAAGAAGTTGGGCGGGGCCAGGAGACCCAGTACTTC
TRBD2 TRBJ2-5 TRBV7-3 - CASSIVAGGQETQYF TGTGCCAGCAGCATCGTAGCGGGGGGCCAAGAGACCCAGTACTTC
- TRBJ2-2 TRBV9 - CASSVGGANTGELFF TGTGCCAGCAGCGTTGGCGGGGCCAACACCGGGGAGCTGTTTTTT
- TRBJ2-1 TRBV6-1 - CASSQDWENEQFF TGTGCCAGCAGCCAGGATTGGGAGAATGAGCAGTTCTTC
TRBD1 TRBJ1-4 TRBV28 - CASRQGAREKLFF TGTGCCAGCAGGCAGGGGGCGAGGGAAAAACTGTTTTTT
- TRBJ2-1 TRBV7-8 - CASSLGRRNEQFF TGTGCCAGCAGCTTAGGGCGGAGGAATGAGCAGTTCTTC
- TRBJ1-4 TRBV27 - CASSFRGGGKLFF TGTGCCAGCAGTTTTAGAGGGGGTGGAAAACTGTTTTTT
- TRBJ2-3 TRBV7-2 - CASSAVGAQYF TGTGCCAGCAGCGCCGTCGGTGCGCAGTATTTT
TRBD2 TRBJ2-3 TRBV30 - CAWSRTSYTDTQYF TGTGCCTGGAGCCGGACTAGTTACACAGATACGCAGTATTTT
TRBD1 TRBJ1-2 TRBV9 few CASSNTRTGSGYTF TGTGCCAGCAGTAACACCCGGACAGGTAGTGGCTACACCTTC
TRBD2 TRBJ2-1 TRBV10-3 once CAISGLAAYNEQFF TGTGCCATCAGTGGGCTAGCGGCCTACAATGAGCAGTTCTTC
TRBD1 TRBJ1-6 TRBV6-5 - CASRLGQTNSPLHF TGTGCCAGCAGACTGGGACAGACTAATTCACCCCTCCACTTT
- TRBJ1-5 TRBV2 - CASSAQGHSNQPQHF TGTGCCAGCAGCGCACAGGGTCATAGCAATCAGCCCCAGCATTTT
TRBD1 TRBJ2-5 TRBV25-1 - CASSELTGGGSETQYF TGTGCCAGCAGTGAACTCACAGGGGGCGGGTCGGAGACCCAGTACTTC
TRBD1 TRBJ1-5 TRBV7-2 - CASSLAPTGNQPQHF TGTGCCAGCAGCTTAGCGCCGACAGGGAATCAGCCCCAGCATTTT
TRBD2 TRBJ2-1 TRBV10-1 - CASSPGLAGYNEQFF TGCGCCAGCAGCCCTGGACTAGCGGGGTACAATGAGCAGTTCTTC
- TRBJ2-3 TRBV15 - CATSSGSYTDTQYF TGTGCCACCAGCAGTGGGAGTTACACAGATACGCAGTATTTT
- TRBJ2-7 TRBV7-2 - CASSYPLAYEQYF TGTGCCAGCAGCTACCCTCTAGCTTACGAGCAGTACTTC
- TRBJ2-7 TRBV7-6 - CASSLVAGSYEQYF TGTGCCAGCAGCTTAGTGGCAGGTTCCTACGAGCAGTACTTC
TRBD2 TRBJ2-5 TRBV6-4 - CASMIAGGPETQYF TGTGCCAGCATGATAGCGGGGGGGCCGGAGACCCAGTACTTC
TRBD1 TRBJ2-1 TRBV7-7 - CASSWDRDNEQFF TGTGCTAGCAGCTGGGACAGGGACAATGAGCAGTTCTTC
- TRBJ2-5 TRBV18 - CASSRARGETQYF TGTGCCAGCTCACGCGCAAGGGGAGAGACCCAGTACTTC
- TRBJ1-6 TRBV7-8 - CASSLEGRGIGSPLHF TGTGCCAGCAGCTTAGAAGGCAGGGGAATAGGTTCACCCCTCCACTTT
- TRBJ1-6 TRBV27 - CASRALGAPLHF TGTGCCAGCAGGGCCCTAGGAGCACCCCTCCACTTT
- TRBJ1-1 TRBV30 - CAWSGDLNTEAFF TGTGCCTGGAGTGGGGACTTGAACACTGAAGCTTTCTTT
TRBD1 TRBJ2-5 TRBV18 once CASSRQGAGQETQYF TGTGCCAGCTCACGACAGGGGGCGGGGCAAGAGACCCAGTACTTC
- TRBJ1-1 TRBV13 - CASSRDYTEAFF TGTGCCAGCAGCCGGGACTACACTGAAGCTTTCTTT
TRBD2 TRBJ2-1 TRBV6-5 - CASSSPGLSTYNEQFF TGTGCCAGCAGTTCTCCGGGACTATCGACCTACAATGAGCAGTTCTTC
TRBD2 TRBJ2-7 TRBV7-2 - CASSQSGGPYEQYF TGTGCCAGCAGCCAGAGCGGGGGCCCCTACGAGCAGTACTTC
- TRBJ2-1 TRBV2 - CASGGGRNQGNEQFF TGTGCCAGCGGTGGGGGGAGGAACCAGGGTAATGAGCAGTTCTTC
- TRBJ1-4 TRBV28 - CASSFGGEGKKLFF TGTGCCAGCAGTTTCGGAGGGGAGGGCAAAAAACTGTTTTTT
- TRBJ2-7 TRBV5-1 - CASSLVQGRAYEQYF TGCGCCAGCAGCTTGGTCCAGGGGAGGGCCTACGAGCAGTACTTC
TRBD2 TRBJ2-1 TRBV28 - CASSLAGAHNEQFF TGTGCCAGCAGCTTAGCGGGGGCCCACAATGAGCAGTTCTTC
TRBD1 TRBJ1-6 TRBV6-5 few CASRYPGGEGSPLHF TGTGCCAGCAGGTACCCAGGGGGCGAGGGGTCACCCCTCCACTTT
TRBD1 TRBJ1-5 TRBV6-5 once CASSYSGTGVNQPQHF TGTGCCAGCAGTTACTCTGGGACAGGTGTCAATCAGCCCCAGCATTTT
- TRBJ2-3 TRBV7-6 - CASSLAGGYTDTQYF TGTGCCAGCAGCTTAGCGGGGGGTTACACAGATACGCAGTATTTT
- TRBJ2-7 TRBV27 once CASSLGGYEQYF TGTGCCAGCAGTTTAGGGGGGTACGAGCAGTACTTC
- TRBJ1-2 TRBV28 - CASRTSWGDYGYTF TGTGCCAGCAGGACATCATGGGGGGACTATGGCTACACCTTC
- TRBJ2-3 TRBV7-7 - CASSLGSSTDTQYF TGTGCTAGCAGCTTGGGCAGCAGCACAGATACGCAGTATTTT
- TRBJ1-2 TRBV2 - CARGGSGVGYGYTF TGTGCCAGGGGGGGGTCTGGCGTCGGCTATGGCTACACCTTC
- TRBJ2-5 TRBV21-1 - CASSSFSGGTKETQYF TGTGCCAGCAGCTCTTTTAGCGGGGGGACTAAAGAGACCCAGTACTTC
- TRBJ1-6 TRBV6-5 - CASARGGGNNSPLHF TGTGCCAGCGCCAGAGGGGGGGGTAATAATTCACCCCTCCACTTT
TRBD1 TRBJ2-6 TRBV27 - CASSSDRVISGANVLTF TGTGCCAGCAGTTCTGACAGGGTGATCTCTGGGGCCAACGTCCTGACTTTC
- TRBJ2-5 TRBV11-2 - CASNTRDTVQETQYF TGTGCCAGCAACACCCGGGACACGGTACAAGAGACCCAGTACTTC
TRBD1 TRBJ2-2 TRBV2 - CATQDRGLANTGELFF TGTGCCACCCAGGACAGGGGGCTTGCGAACACCGGGGAGCTGTTTTTT